This entry lists 23 T cell receptor beta chains sequenced from one sample in a study of shared clonotypes between healthy human individuals. TCRdb's table, derived via immunoSEQ multiplex PCR, lists solely in-frame clones and lacks some. The table has over a million clones, 95% to 97% seen once. What was sequenced was naive CD4+ T cells sorted from blood. Stated subset: CD45RA+ positively selected. These receptors came from a man under 40 in good health.

V usage is TRBV2 and J usage is TRBJ1-4; 7 nucleotides align to TRBD1. The ends lost 6 bases at V and 5 bases at J; junction bases unmatched: 9. This CDR3 region has 15 residues. In germline, CDR1 is SNHLY, CDR2 FYNNEI. The CDR3 loop reads CASSTLPGGNEKLFF. The CDR3 DNA reads as TGTGCCAGCAGCACCCTGCCAGGGGGGAATGAAAAACTGTTTTTT.

The chain joins TRBV7-2 to TRBJ1-1; D gene uncertain. V gave up 3 bases and J gave up 6 bases, with 11 bases separating them. The V gene's germline CDR1 is SGHTA and CDR2 FQGNSA. The CDR3 spans 13 residues. The CDR3 DNA reads as TGTGCCAGCAGCTTCATCGGGGTTGCTGAAGCTTTCTTT. It codes for CASSFIGVAEAFF.

CDR3 sequence: CASRTGDRGGNYGYTF. CDR3 coding DNA: TGTGCCAGCAGGACAGGAGATCGTGGGGGTAACTATGGCTACACCTTC. The chain employs TRBV5-4 and TRBJ1-2, with D possibly being TRBD1 (6 bases). Germline V lookup: CDR1 SGHNT, CDR2 YYREEE (reference sequence). There are 16 residues in the CDR3. V was pared by 5 bases and J by 1 base, with 18 bases between.

J is TRBJ2-3 and V is TRBV7-9; 9 bases line up with TRBD1. Germline V CDR1 and CDR2: SEHNR, FQNEAQ (reference sequence). V was pared by 5 bases and J by 4 bases, with 7 bases of the junction left unmatched. The CDR3 loop spans 15 amino acids. For the CDR3, the DNA is TGTGCCAGCAGCCCCGGGACAGGGTTATCAGATACGCAGTATTTT. Protein product: CASSPGTGLSDTQYF.

This chain uses TRBV2 with TRBJ2-1; no reliable D call. The CDR3 totals 12 residues. Germline loops: CDR1 SNHLY, CDR2 FYNNEI. Trimming removed 7 bases from V and 2 bases from J, with 6 bases in between. CDR3 sequence: CASTTPYNEQFF. For the CDR3, the DNA is TGTGCCAGCACGACCCCCTACAATGAGCAGTTCTTC.

This chain uses TRBV27 with TRBJ2-3, with unresolved D. Per the germline V gene, CDR1 is MNHEY and CDR2 is SMNVEV (reference sequence). V was pared by 3 bases and J by 5 bases, with 12 bases between. The CDR3 sequence is 14 residues long. CDR3 sequence: CASSFGPPGDTQYF. The CDR3 region has the DNA TGTGCCAGCAGTTTTGGGCCCCCGGGAGATACGCAGTATTTT.

The rearrangement links TRBV7-8 to TRBJ2-1, with 11 nucleotides matching TRBD2. The J segment lost 5 bases and the V segment lost 1 base, leaving 7 bases of the junction unmatched. The germline V gene encodes CDR1 SGHVS and CDR2 FQNEAQ. The CDR3 is 17 residues long. The chain's CDR3 is CASSLVGTSGGDNEQFF. The CDR3 DNA reads TGTGCCAGCAGCTTAGTGGGGACTAGCGGAGGGGACAATGAGCAGTTCTTC.

This clone was seen once. The rearrangement links TRBV9 to TRBJ1-2; D gene ambiguous. In germline, CDR1 is SGDLS, CDR2 YYNGEE. This CDR3 contains 14 residues. Trimming cost V 2 bases and J 7 bases, with 15 bases left between them. This CDR3 reads CASSVDPQGSGYTF. DNA of the CDR3: TGTGCCAGCAGCGTGGACCCACAAGGCTCTGGCTACACCTTC.

This chain links TRBV27 with TRBJ2-3, with D perhaps TRBD1 (5 bases). CDR1 is MNHEY, CDR2 SMNVEV, per germline (reference sequence). V dropped 2 bases and J dropped 3 bases, with 9 bases sitting between them. This CDR3 has 14 residues. This CDR3 is CASSLRRATDTQYF. The CDR3 DNA sequence: TGTGCCAGCAGTTTACGCAGGGCGACAGATACGCAGTATTTT.

This chain joins TRBV5-1 and TRBJ2-1; a possible D gene is TRBD1 (5 bases). Germline-derived CDR1 and CDR2 are SGHRS and YFSETQ. The CDR3 is made up of 16 amino acids. V shed 0 bases and J shed 3 bases, with 13 bases lying between them. This CDR3 is CASSLGSIDSYNEQFF. In DNA form, the CDR3 reads TGCGCCAGCAGCTTGGGTTCAATCGACAGCTACAATGAGCAGTTCTTC. Filled out from reference TRBV5-1 and TRBJ2-1, the complete variable domain reads KAGVTQTPRYLIKTRGQQVTLSCSPISGHRSVSWYQQTPGQGLQFLFEYFSETQRNKGNFPGRFSGRQFSNSRSEMNVSTLELGDSALYLCASSLGSIDSYNEQFFGPGTRLTVL.

In DNA form, the CDR3 reads TGTGCCAGCAGCTTAGCGAGGGCGGACCGCACAGATACGCAGTATTTT. Its translation: CASSLARADRTDTQYF. This chain uses TRBV7-2 with TRBJ2-3; tentatively, D is TRBD2 (5 bases). Germline V CDR1 and CDR2: SGHTA, FQGNSA. V was cut by 0 bases and J by 1 base, with 11 bases left in between. The CDR3 contains 16 residues. The full variable domain, rest sourced from reference TRBV7-2 and TRBJ2-3, is GAGVSQSPSNKVTEKGKDVELRCDPISGHTALYWYRQSLGQGLEFLIYFQGNSAPDKSGLPSDRFSAERTGGSVSTLTIQRTQQEDSAVYLCASSLARADRTDTQYFGPGTRLTVL.

This chain joins TRBV4-3 and TRBJ1-2; 7 bases agree with TRBD1. Germline V gene sequence: CDR1 LGHNA, CDR2 YSLEER. The CDR3 has 14 residues. Losses at the gene ends were 3 bases for V and 2 bases for J; bases not matched to a gene: 3. The DNA of the CDR3 is TGCGCCAGCAGCCAGGAACAGGGGAACTATGGCTACACCTTC. Its protein is CASSQEQGNYGYTF.

The gene calls are TRBV18 and TRBJ2-3, with 10 positions matching TRBD1. V trimming: 0 bases; J trimming: 2 bases; junction bases outside the gene matches: 2. This CDR3 contains 16 residues. Germline assignment: CDR1 KGHSH and CDR2 LQKENI. CDR3 region: CASSPPGTGVTDTQYF. CDR3 coding DNA: TGTGCCAGCTCACCACCAGGGACAGGGGTCACAGATACGCAGTATTTT.

The V call is TRBV10-1, the J call TRBJ2-3; possible D gene TRBD2, 5 bases. CDR1 and CDR2 from the germline V gene are WNHNN and SYGVQD (reference sequence). The CDR3 consists of 13 residues. Trimming removed 6 bases at V and 8 bases at J, with 15 bases between. CDR3: CASSFAEGGTQYF. In DNA form, the CDR3 reads TGCGCCAGCAGCTTCGCTGAGGGCGGTACGCAGTATTTT.

This clone has a single count. This rearrangement joins TRBV6-1 to TRBJ1-2; D gene ambiguous. V dropped 8 bases and J dropped 8 bases, with 12 bases sitting between them. The CDR3 is 11 residues long. Germline CDR1 and CDR2: MNHNS and SASEGT. CDR3 protein: CASSREKGYTF. The CDR3 coding sequence is TGTGCCAGCTCTAGAGAAAAGGGCTACACCTTC.

The chain joins TRBV29-1 to TRBJ2-1, with 11 bases fitting TRBD2. Looked up from germline, CDR1 is SQVTM and CDR2 is ANQGSEA. Trimming at V came to 7 bases and at J to 4 bases, leaving 9 bases not matched to a gene. This CDR3 is 15 amino acids long. CDR3 in DNA: TGCAGCGGTAAGTCCGGGACTAGCGGTTACAATGAGCAGTTCTTC. Translated: CSGKSGTSGYNEQFF.

In its sample, this clone was seen a few times. The sample holds other DNA sequences that translate to the same CDR3. V usage is TRBV27 and J usage is TRBJ2-7; D not certain. Trimming left V 4 bases short and J 2 bases short, with 3 bases between. The CDR3 runs 11 residues. Germline V gene lookup returns CDR1 MNHEY and CDR2 SMNVEV (reference sequence). DNA of the CDR3: TGTGCCAGCAGTTCCCCCTACGAGCAGTACTTC. This gives the protein CASSSPYEQYF.

On this clone itself: This sample also contains other DNA sequences that code for the same CDR3. The chain is built from TRBV2 and TRBJ1-5; D not resolved. The CDR3 is made up of 11 amino acids. From germline, CDR1 is SNHLY and CDR2 FYNNEI. Trimming removed 3 bases at V and 4 bases at J, with 1 base between. The CDR3 nucleotides are TGTGCCAGCAGTGATAATCAGCCCCAGCATTTT. Translated, it gives CASSDNQPQHF.

V is TRBV29-1 and J is TRBJ2-5; 16 bases map to TRBD2. The length of the CDR3 is 14 residues. CDR1 and CDR2 from the germline V gene are SQVTM and ANQGSEA. V lost 7 bases and J lost 13; bases outside the gene matches: 12. CDR3 nucleotide sequence: TGCAGCGCCCCGGGGGGACTAGCGGGAGGGCCGCGGTACTTC. It yields the protein CSAPGGLAGGPRYF.

This chain joins TRBV19 and TRBJ2-1; tentatively, D is TRBD1 (6 bases). Germline V lookup: CDR1 LNHDA, CDR2 SQIVND (reference sequence). The CDR3 extends over 16 amino acids. Trimming removed 6 bases from V and 9 bases from J, with 24 bases in between. CDR3 nucleotide sequence: TGTGCCAGTAGGACTCCAACAGGGACGGGTGGAGTTGAGCAGTTCTTC. Protein product: CASRTPTGTGGVEQFF.

This rearrangement joins TRBV7-2 to TRBJ2-7; a possible D gene is TRBD2 (7 bases). Deletions cut 5 bases from V and 5 bases from J, with 22 bases between. CDR3 length: 16 amino acids. Germline CDR1 and CDR2: SGHTA and FQGNSA. This CDR3 is CASSPVLGGATHEQYF. As DNA, the CDR3 is TGTGCCAGCAGCCCTGTTTTGGGGGGGGCTACCCACGAGCAGTACTTC.

The chain joins TRBV4-1 to TRBJ2-5; D perhaps matches TRBD1 (5 bases). CDR3 size: 14 residues. The germline CDR1 and CDR2 sequences are MGHRA and YSYEKL. Trimming cost V 2 bases and J 3 bases, with 10 bases left between them. The CDR3 sequence is CASSQPTVKETQYF. CDR3 nucleotide sequence: TGCGCCAGCAGCCAACCGACAGTCAAAGAGACCCAGTACTTC.

V is TRBV4-2 and J is TRBJ2-3, with 8 nucleotides matching TRBD2. The V gene end was trimmed by 4 bases and the J gene end by 5 bases; junction bases not matched to a gene: 8. In germline, CDR1 is LGHNA, CDR2 YNFKEQ. The CDR3 contains 15 residues. CDR3 nucleotide sequence: TGTGCCAGCAGCCTGGGTCCTCTAGCGGGAGATACGCAGTATTTT. It yields the protein CASSLGPLAGDTQYF.